The sequence of this TCR beta chain was determined in a study of tumor and adjacent non-tumor tissue in lung cancer. On the study more broadly: Stage I to III disease affected 9 to 10 men and 5 women aged roughly 31 to 80.

With regard to this clonotype: One end of the junction does not line up with germline, which may come from a read error.

The CDR3 runs to 13 residues. Germline CDR1 is MNHNS and CDR2 is SASEGT. Three rounds of nested PCR, following a modified ARM-PCR protocol, produced the TCRbeta library. One entry per CDR3 protein results from TCRdb running MiXCR on the multiplex PCR reads. In the table there are around 210,000 distinct CDR3 sequences, 70% to 75% of which are singletons. This sample's RNA came from whole unsorted tissue. The specimen sequenced was lung tumor tissue. This sequence originates from a man in his sixties with non-small cell lung cancer. V gene TRBV6-1 combines with J gene TRBJ2-4; D call uncertain. The CDR3 DNA reads as TGTTCCAGCAGTGAAACCTACCGGGACATTCAGTACTTC. Translation: CSSSETYRDIQYF.